A selection of T cell receptor beta chains follows, all from one sample in a study of a mutant IDH1 vaccine in newly diagnosed glioma. These receptors' antigens are unknown. Libraries were prepared by immunoSEQ multiplex PCR; TCRdb keeps only in-frame clonotypes and omits some of them. Altogether fewer than 35,000 clones are present, around 76% being singletons, with the ten largest covering under 9%. The input for sequencing was PBMCs, taken from a glioma patient whose treatment included an IDH1 peptide vaccine. Receptors were obtained from a man in his fifties or sixties with glioma. The CDR3 runs from the conserved cysteine through the conserved F or W. D genes are given only for firm matches. Clone size appears in some rows only: once, few, many, or a class for an expanded clone.

cdr3_aa: CASSRGSGANVLTF; cdr3_nt: TGTGCCAGTAGTAGGGGCTCTGGGGCCAACGTCCTGACTTTC; j_call: TRBJ2-6; d_call: NA; v_call: TRBV19; clone_size: NA; cdr3_length: 14
cdr3_aa: CAWNDGRPRETQYF; cdr3_nt: TGTGCCTGGAATGATGGCAGGCCGCGGGAGACCCAGTACTTC; j_call: TRBJ2-5; d_call: NA; v_call: TRBV30; clone_size: NA; cdr3_length: 14
cdr3_aa: CASSPGIQETQYF; cdr3_nt: TGTGCCAGCTCACCAGGGATACAAGAGACCCAGTACTTC; j_call: TRBJ2-5; d_call: NA; v_call: TRBV18; clone_size: NA; cdr3_length: 13
cdr3_aa: CASSLNTGELFF; cdr3_nt: TGTGCCAGCAGCTTGAACACCGGGGAGCTGTTTTTT; j_call: TRBJ2-2; d_call: NA; v_call: TRBV7-9; clone_size: NA; cdr3_length: 12
cdr3_aa: CASSPRYGEKLFF; cdr3_nt: TGTGCCAGCAGTCCGCGGTACGGAGAAAAACTGTTTTTT; j_call: TRBJ1-4; d_call: NA; v_call: TRBV6-1; clone_size: NA; cdr3_length: 13
cdr3_aa: CASSPRGGSGRGTDTQYF; cdr3_nt: TGTGCCAGCAGCCCCCGAGGGGGTAGCGGGAGAGGCACAGATACGCAGTATTTT; j_call: TRBJ2-3; d_call: TRBD2; v_call: TRBV11-2; clone_size: NA; cdr3_length: 18
cdr3_aa: CASSRRPDRGNTEAFF; cdr3_nt: TGCGCCAGCAGCCGGAGGCCGGACAGGGGAAACACTGAAGCTTTCTTT; j_call: TRBJ1-1; d_call: TRBD1; v_call: TRBV5-1; clone_size: NA; cdr3_length: 16
cdr3_aa: CASSPGQDVIQYF; cdr3_nt: TGTGCCAGCTCACCAGGACAAGACGTCATTCAGTACTTC; j_call: TRBJ2-4; d_call: NA; v_call: TRBV18; clone_size: NA; cdr3_length: 13
cdr3_aa: CASSQVAGFNEKLFF; cdr3_nt: TGTGCCAGCAGCCAAGTCGCAGGCTTTAATGAAAAACTGTTTTTT; j_call: TRBJ1-4; d_call: NA; v_call: TRBV14; clone_size: medium-sized; cdr3_length: 15
cdr3_aa: CASSRRDSYEQYF; cdr3_nt: TGTGCCAGCAGCCGCCGGGACAGCTACGAGCAGTACTTC; j_call: TRBJ2-7; d_call: TRBD1; v_call: TRBV9; clone_size: NA; cdr3_length: 13
cdr3_aa: CASSLGGSTDTQYF; cdr3_nt: TGCGCCAGCAGCTTAGGAGGTAGCACAGATACGCAGTATTTT; j_call: TRBJ2-3; d_call: NA; v_call: TRBV5-1; clone_size: few; cdr3_length: 14
cdr3_aa: CSVRENTGELFF; cdr3_nt: TGCAGCGTTCGCGAGAACACCGGGGAGCTGTTTTTT; j_call: TRBJ2-2; d_call: NA; v_call: TRBV29-1; clone_size: NA; cdr3_length: 12
cdr3_aa: CASSSREVNSPLHF; cdr3_nt: TGTGCCAGTAGTAGCAGGGAGGTAAATTCACCCCTCCACTTT; j_call: TRBJ1-6; d_call: NA; v_call: TRBV19; clone_size: NA; cdr3_length: 14
cdr3_aa: CASSSRGGSAYEQYF; cdr3_nt: TGTGCCAGCAGTTCACGGGGGGGTTCGGCCTACGAGCAGTACTTC; j_call: TRBJ2-7; d_call: TRBD2; v_call: TRBV27; clone_size: NA; cdr3_length: 15
cdr3_aa: CASSPGTDHQPQHF; cdr3_nt: TGTGCCAGCAGCCCAGGGACAGACCATCAGCCCCAGCATTTT; j_call: TRBJ1-5; d_call: TRBD1; v_call: TRBV11-2; clone_size: NA; cdr3_length: 14
cdr3_aa: CASSPRDDNTGELFF; cdr3_nt: TGTGCCAGCAGCCCCCGGGACGACAACACCGGGGAGCTGTTTTTT; j_call: TRBJ2-2; d_call: NA; v_call: TRBV5-4; clone_size: NA; cdr3_length: 15
cdr3_aa: CATSRGRTGPLYEQYF; cdr3_nt: TGTGCCACCAGCAGAGGGAGGACAGGGCCACTCTACGAGCAGTACTTC; j_call: TRBJ2-7; d_call: TRBD1; v_call: TRBV15; clone_size: NA; cdr3_length: 16
cdr3_aa: CASSQPWDSREQYF; cdr3_nt: TGCGCCAGCAGCCAACCCTGGGATAGCCGCGAGCAGTACTTC; j_call: TRBJ2-7; d_call: NA; v_call: TRBV4-1; clone_size: NA; cdr3_length: 14
cdr3_aa: CASSPDTANTGELFF; cdr3_nt: TGCGCCAGCAGCCCCGATACGGCGAACACCGGGGAGCTGTTTTTT; j_call: TRBJ2-2; d_call: NA; v_call: TRBV5-1; clone_size: NA; cdr3_length: 15
cdr3_aa: CASSLHQGNEQFF; cdr3_nt: TGTGCCAGTAGTCTTCACCAAGGGAATGAGCAGTTCTTC; j_call: TRBJ2-1; d_call: NA; v_call: TRBV19; clone_size: NA; cdr3_length: 13
cdr3_aa: CASSLVDRGPDTQYF; cdr3_nt: TGTGCCAGCAGCTTGGTGGACAGGGGGCCAGATACGCAGTATTTT; j_call: TRBJ2-3; d_call: TRBD1; v_call: TRBV5-4; clone_size: NA; cdr3_length: 15
cdr3_aa: CASSLGPSDGGQPQHF; cdr3_nt: TGCGCCAGCAGCTTGGGCCCGTCGGACGGGGGTCAGCCCCAGCATTTT; j_call: TRBJ1-5; d_call: NA; v_call: TRBV5-1; clone_size: NA; cdr3_length: 16
cdr3_aa: CASSLQGYEQFF; cdr3_nt: TGCGCCAGCAGCTTACAGGGCTATGAGCAGTTCTTC; j_call: TRBJ2-1; d_call: NA; v_call: TRBV5-1; clone_size: NA; cdr3_length: 12
cdr3_aa: CASSVDWGSDTQYF; cdr3_nt: TGTGCCAGCAGCGTAGACTGGGGATCAGATACGCAGTATTTT; j_call: TRBJ2-3; d_call: NA; v_call: TRBV9; clone_size: NA; cdr3_length: 14
cdr3_aa: CASRKSSENTGELFF; cdr3_nt: TGTGCCAGCAGGAAATCTAGCGAGAACACCGGGGAGCTGTTTTTT; j_call: TRBJ2-2; d_call: NA; v_call: TRBV14; clone_size: NA; cdr3_length: 15
cdr3_aa: CASGFIDRATEAFF; cdr3_nt: TGTGCCAGCGGTTTTATCGACAGGGCCACTGAAGCTTTCTTT; j_call: TRBJ1-1; d_call: TRBD1; v_call: TRBV11-2; clone_size: NA; cdr3_length: 14
cdr3_aa: CASSVRLGAPGELFF; cdr3_nt: TGTGCCAGCAGCGTACGACTAGGGGCCCCCGGGGAGCTGTTTTTT; j_call: TRBJ2-2; d_call: NA; v_call: TRBV9; clone_size: NA; cdr3_length: 15
cdr3_aa: CASSQTERELGELFF; cdr3_nt: TGTGCCAGCAGCCAAACGGAGCGGGAGCTCGGGGAGCTGTTTTTT; j_call: TRBJ2-2; d_call: TRBD2; v_call: TRBV4-2; clone_size: NA; cdr3_length: 15
cdr3_aa: CASSLGGPNEKLFF; cdr3_nt: TGCGCCAGCAGCTTAGGGGGGCCTAATGAAAAACTGTTTTTT; j_call: TRBJ1-4; d_call: NA; v_call: TRBV5-1; clone_size: NA; cdr3_length: 14
cdr3_aa: CASSPPGTIQYF; cdr3_nt: TGTGCCAGCAGTCCTCCCGGTACCATTCAGTACTTC; j_call: TRBJ2-4; d_call: NA; v_call: TRBV27; clone_size: NA; cdr3_length: 12
cdr3_aa: CAWSATGFEKLFF; cdr3_nt: TGTGCCTGGAGTGCCACAGGGTTTGAAAAACTGTTTTTT; j_call: TRBJ1-4; d_call: NA; v_call: TRBV30; clone_size: NA; cdr3_length: 13
cdr3_aa: CASSEYRVGKAFF; cdr3_nt: TGTGCCAGCAGTGAATATCGAGTGGGTAAAGCTTTCTTT; j_call: TRBJ1-1; d_call: NA; v_call: TRBV25-1; clone_size: NA; cdr3_length: 13
cdr3_aa: CASRLRVEETQYF; cdr3_nt: TGTGCCAGCAGACTAAGGGTAGAAGAGACCCAGTACTTC; j_call: TRBJ2-5; d_call: NA; v_call: TRBV6-5; clone_size: NA; cdr3_length: 13
cdr3_aa: CASSLEARAEKLFF; cdr3_nt: TGCGCCAGCAGCTTGGAGGCCAGGGCCGAAAAACTGTTTTTT; j_call: TRBJ1-4; d_call: NA; v_call: TRBV5-1; clone_size: NA; cdr3_length: 14
cdr3_aa: CALGQGNQPQHF; cdr3_nt: TGTGCCTTGGGACAGGGCAATCAGCCCCAGCATTTT; j_call: TRBJ1-5; d_call: TRBD1; v_call: TRBV19; clone_size: NA; cdr3_length: 12
cdr3_aa: CASSQGPSGNTIYF; cdr3_nt: TGTGCCAGCAGTCAGGGGCCCTCTGGAAACACCATATATTTT; j_call: TRBJ1-3; d_call: NA; v_call: TRBV6-1; clone_size: NA; cdr3_length: 14
cdr3_aa: CASSDTGGTTEAFF; cdr3_nt: TGCGCCAGCTCGGATACAGGGGGGACTACTGAAGCTTTCTTT; j_call: TRBJ1-1; d_call: TRBD1; v_call: TRBV5-1; clone_size: few; cdr3_length: 14
cdr3_aa: CASGRQGRYEQYF; cdr3_nt: TGTGCCAGCGGACGACAGGGGAGATACGAGCAGTACTTC; j_call: TRBJ2-7; d_call: TRBD1; v_call: TRBV28; clone_size: NA; cdr3_length: 13
cdr3_aa: CASSLGFETGNQPQHF; cdr3_nt: TGTGCCAGCAGCCTTGGATTTGAGACAGGGAATCAGCCCCAGCATTTT; j_call: TRBJ1-5; d_call: TRBD1; v_call: TRBV5-5; clone_size: NA; cdr3_length: 16
cdr3_aa: CASSCRGLSSYNEQFF; cdr3_nt: TGTGCCAGCAGCTGCCGAGGACTAAGCTCCTACAATGAGCAGTTCTTC; j_call: TRBJ2-1; d_call: NA; v_call: TRBV5-6; clone_size: NA; cdr3_length: 16
cdr3_aa: CASTQGAGNQPQHF; cdr3_nt: TGTGCCAGCACTCAGGGGGCTGGGAATCAGCCCCAGCATTTT; j_call: TRBJ1-5; d_call: TRBD1; v_call: TRBV6-1; clone_size: NA; cdr3_length: 14
cdr3_aa: CASSLGGDQPQHF; cdr3_nt: TGCGCCAGCAGCCTGGGGGGGGACCAGCCCCAGCATTTT; j_call: TRBJ1-5; d_call: NA; v_call: TRBV4-1; clone_size: few; cdr3_length: 13
cdr3_aa: CASRTSGRSYNEQFF; cdr3_nt: TGTGCCAGCAGGACTAGCGGGAGGTCCTACAATGAGCAGTTCTTC; j_call: TRBJ2-1; d_call: TRBD2; v_call: TRBV5-4; clone_size: NA; cdr3_length: 15
cdr3_aa: CASRDRAGGGDTQYF; cdr3_nt: TGCGCCAGCAGGGATCGAGCGGGAGGGGGAGATACGCAGTATTTT; j_call: TRBJ2-3; d_call: TRBD2; v_call: TRBV5-1; clone_size: NA; cdr3_length: 15
cdr3_aa: CASSPQAGGPYEQYF; cdr3_nt: TGTGCCAGCAGTCCCCAGGCGGGAGGGCCCTACGAGCAGTACTTC; j_call: TRBJ2-7; d_call: TRBD2; v_call: TRBV6-6; clone_size: NA; cdr3_length: 15
cdr3_aa: CASSLEQGQDGAF; cdr3_nt: TGTGCCAGCAGCTTAGAACAAGGACAGGATGGGGCCTTC; j_call: TRBJ1-2; d_call: TRBD1; v_call: TRBV7-9; clone_size: few; cdr3_length: 13
cdr3_aa: CASSYSAGFYEQYF; cdr3_nt: TGTGCCAGCAGTTACTCGGCAGGATTTTACGAGCAGTACTTC; j_call: TRBJ2-7; d_call: NA; v_call: TRBV6-6; clone_size: NA; cdr3_length: 14
cdr3_aa: CASSETGGLGYTF; cdr3_nt: TGTGCCAGCAGTGAAACAGGGGGCTTAGGCTACACCTTC; j_call: TRBJ1-2; d_call: TRBD1; v_call: TRBV6-1; clone_size: NA; cdr3_length: 13
cdr3_aa: CASSAGQGGAGYTF; cdr3_nt: TGCGCCAGCAGCGCCGGACAGGGCGGAGCTGGCTACACCTTC; j_call: TRBJ1-2; d_call: TRBD1; v_call: TRBV5-1; clone_size: NA; cdr3_length: 14
cdr3_aa: CASSLPGVETQYF; cdr3_nt: TGTGCCAGCAGCTTGCCGGGCGTAGAGACCCAGTACTTC; j_call: TRBJ2-5; d_call: NA; v_call: TRBV7-2; clone_size: NA; cdr3_length: 13
cdr3_aa: CASSSPGRNTEAFF; cdr3_nt: TGTGCCAGCAGTTCCCCGGGCAGGAACACTGAAGCTTTCTTT; j_call: TRBJ1-1; d_call: NA; v_call: TRBV28; clone_size: few; cdr3_length: 14
cdr3_aa: CASSPPEGYEKLFF; cdr3_nt: TGTGCCAGCTCACCCCCGGAGGGGTACGAAAAACTGTTTTTT; j_call: TRBJ1-4; d_call: NA; v_call: TRBV18; clone_size: few; cdr3_length: 14
cdr3_aa: CASSLGSDEQYF; cdr3_nt: TGCGCCAGCAGCTTAGGGTCGGACGAGCAGTACTTC; j_call: TRBJ2-7; d_call: NA; v_call: TRBV5-1; clone_size: once; cdr3_length: 12
cdr3_aa: CASSQDQEGPPFGYTF; cdr3_nt: TGCGCCAGCAGCCAAGATCAAGAAGGTCCCCCGTTTGGCTACACCTTC; j_call: TRBJ1-2; d_call: NA; v_call: TRBV4-1; clone_size: NA; cdr3_length: 16
cdr3_aa: CASRHPGTYEQYF; cdr3_nt: TGTGCCAGCAGACACCCAGGGACCTACGAGCAGTACTTC; j_call: TRBJ2-7; d_call: NA; v_call: TRBV5-4; clone_size: NA; cdr3_length: 13
cdr3_aa: CASSRAGPDTQYF; cdr3_nt: TGTGCCAGTAGTAGGGCCGGCCCAGATACGCAGTATTTT; j_call: TRBJ2-3; d_call: NA; v_call: TRBV19; clone_size: NA; cdr3_length: 13